This T cell receptor beta chain derives from a study of T cell responses to AZD1222 COVID-19 vaccine. Germline V lookup: CDR1 SGHNT, CDR2 YYREEE (reference sequence). V gave up 4 bases and J gave up 11 bases; unmatched junction bases: 9. This CDR3 contains 13 residues. Note on this clone: The antigen remains undetermined.

The protocol was immunoSEQ multiplex PCR, while the TCRdb copy is restricted to in-frame clones and leaves out a portion. This sample has about 200,000 clones, with roughly 94% found just once. Study-level findings and limits: Vaccination with two AZD1222 doses was followed by a rise in Spike-specific TCR breadth and depth. Donors were mostly white British, more females; clonal diversity possibly underestimated. Only after the peak T cell response were repertoires sampled. The number of AZD1222 recipients seropositive at baseline was only 5 to 7.

This chain connects TRBV5-4 to TRBJ1-1; 9 bases are a match to TRBD1. The TCR sequence derives from an adult who received the MenACWY meningococcal vaccine as a control. This specimen consisted of peripheral blood, obtained 28 days after the second dose of the MenACWY control vaccine. The chain's CDR3 is CASSRDRGGSAFF. The CDR3 coding sequence is TGTGCCAGCAGCAGAGACAGGGGGGGCTCTGCTTTCTTT.